This T cell receptor beta chain was sequenced during a study of blood T cells in healthy people across ages. Researchers collected approximately 9.5 milliliters of peripheral blood from every single donor. Turning to this clonotype: The antigen is unknown.

Per germline, CDR1 SNHLY and CDR2 FYNNEI. The CDR3 totals 13 residues. V was trimmed by 4 bases and J by 6 bases, leaving 12 bases between them. Study results and caveats: Getting older went along with TCR beta diversity per million T cells dropping roughly linearly. The diversity estimates, figures obtained from one million T cells, were considered underestimates.

Using a J-beta primer mix together with a sample-barcoded 5' primer, a second PCR was run for roughly 7 to 12 cycles. MiXCR was run by TCRdb on the 5' RACE reads, yielding one entry per CDR3 protein. In the table there are about 1,000,000 distinct CDR3 sequences, roughly 45% of which are singletons. The source of this sequence is a woman aged 55-70 years in good health. Sequenced sample: blood. This chain uses TRBV2 with TRBJ1-1; D may be TRBD1 (6 bases). The CDR3 nucleotides are TGTGCCAGCAGTGGCACAGGGCTAGCTGAAGCTTTCTTT. This translates into CASSGTGLAEAFF.